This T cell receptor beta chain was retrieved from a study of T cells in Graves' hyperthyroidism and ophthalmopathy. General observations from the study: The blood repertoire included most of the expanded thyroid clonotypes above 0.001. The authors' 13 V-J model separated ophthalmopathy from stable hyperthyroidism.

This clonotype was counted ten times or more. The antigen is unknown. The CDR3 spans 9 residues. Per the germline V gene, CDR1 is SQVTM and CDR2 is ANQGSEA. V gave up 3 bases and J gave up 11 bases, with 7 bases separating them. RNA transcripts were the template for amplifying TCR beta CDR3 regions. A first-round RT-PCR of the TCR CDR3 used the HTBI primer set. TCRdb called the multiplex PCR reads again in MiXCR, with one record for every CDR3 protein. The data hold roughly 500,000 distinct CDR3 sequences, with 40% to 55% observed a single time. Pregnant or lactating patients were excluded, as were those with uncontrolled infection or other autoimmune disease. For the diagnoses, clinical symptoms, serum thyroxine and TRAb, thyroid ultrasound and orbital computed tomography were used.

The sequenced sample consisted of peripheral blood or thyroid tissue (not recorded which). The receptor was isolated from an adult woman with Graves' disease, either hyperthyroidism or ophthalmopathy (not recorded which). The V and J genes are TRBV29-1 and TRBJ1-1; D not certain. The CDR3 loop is CSVEVGAFF. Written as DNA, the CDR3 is TGCAGCGTTGAGGTTGGGGCTTTCTTT.